Listed below are T cell receptor beta chains from one sample, sequenced in a study of T cells after yellow fever vaccination. Using its own MiXCR run on the 5' RACE reads, TCRdb lists one record per CDR3 protein. Of about 580,000 distinct CDR3 sequences listed, 17% were seen once; the top ten hold roughly 17%. This specimen consisted of PBMCs, obtained about 5 days after the first yellow fever vaccination. Receptors originate from a man aged 18-30 years who received the YFV17D yellow fever vaccine. CDR3s include the opening cysteine and the closing phenylalanine or tryptophan. The order of the fields is clone size, V gene, D gene, J gene, CDR3 protein, CDR3 DNA. A D gene is named only where the DNA matches it firmly. A clone size is listed for some rows: how often the clone was seen (once, few, many), or a class if it is expanded.

clone size: .
V gene: TRBV30
D gene: .
J gene: TRBJ2-1
CDR3 protein: CAWDRSLGYNEQFF
CDR3 DNA: TGTGCCTGGGACCGGTCCCTGGGGTACAATGAGCAGTTCTTC

clone size: many
V gene: TRBV21-1
D gene: .
J gene: TRBJ2-1
CDR3 protein: CASSKEPSLRNEQFF
CDR3 DNA: TGTGCCAGCAGCAAAGAGCCTAGCCTCAGGAATGAGCAGTTCTTC

clone size: few
V gene: TRBV7-6
D gene: TRBD2
J gene: TRBJ2-1
CDR3 protein: CASSGGTSGTPNEQFF
CDR3 DNA: TGTGCCAGCAGCGGTGGGACTAGCGGGACCCCCAATGAGCAGTTCTTC

clone size: few
V gene: TRBV20-1
D gene: TRBD1
J gene: TRBJ1-5
CDR3 protein: CSALGQGSWNQPQHF
CDR3 DNA: TGCAGTGCCCTCGGACAGGGATCTTGGAATCAGCCCCAGCATTTT

clone size: .
V gene: TRBV20-1
D gene: TRBD1
J gene: TRBJ1-2
CDR3 protein: CSAITGTGAGYTF
CDR3 DNA: TGCAGTGCTATCACAGGGACAGGGGCTGGCTACACCTTC

clone size: many
V gene: TRBV12-3/TRBV12-4
D gene: .
J gene: TRBJ2-3
CDR3 protein: CASTLGRDTQYF
CDR3 DNA: TGTGCCAGCACCCTCGGAAGGGATACGCAGTATTTT

clone size: .
V gene: TRBV12-3/TRBV12-4
D gene: .
J gene: TRBJ1-4
CDR3 protein: CASSIGQTVEKLFF
CDR3 DNA: TGTGCCAGCAGCATTGGACAGACGGTTGAAAAACTGTTTTTT

clone size: many
V gene: TRBV11-2
D gene: TRBD2
J gene: TRBJ2-1
CDR3 protein: CASSSGLAGYNEQFF
CDR3 DNA: TGTGCCAGCAGCTCGGGACTAGCGGGATACAATGAGCAGTTCTTC

clone size: .
V gene: TRBV9
D gene: TRBD1
J gene: TRBJ2-6
CDR3 protein: CASSVVRGGANVLTF
CDR3 DNA: TGTGCCAGCAGCGTAGTCAGGGGGGGGGCCAACGTCCTGACTTTC

clone size: .
V gene: TRBV3-1
D gene: TRBD1
J gene: TRBJ1-3
CDR3 protein: CPSSHGTGFSGNTIYF
CDR3 DNA: TGTCCCAGCAGCCATGGGACAGGTTTCTCTGGAAACACCATATATTTT

clone size: few
V gene: TRBV4-3
D gene: .
J gene: TRBJ1-6
CDR3 protein: CASSQEAGGRWNSPLHF
CDR3 DNA: TGCGCCAGCAGCCAAGAAGCCGGGGGTCGGTGGAATTCACCCCTCCACTTT

clone size: few
V gene: TRBV5-1
D gene: .
J gene: TRBJ2-6
CDR3 protein: CASSLAPGTGSGANVLTF
CDR3 DNA: TGCGCCAGCAGCTTGGCGCCAGGTACGGGCTCTGGGGCCAACGTCCTGACTTTC

clone size: many
V gene: TRBV6-5
D gene: .
J gene: TRBJ1-1
CDR3 protein: CASSYGSTGGGGRTEAFF
CDR3 DNA: TGTGCCAGCAGTTACGGTAGTACAGGAGGTGGGGGTCGGACTGAAGCTTTCTTT

clone size: .
V gene: TRBV30
D gene: .
J gene: TRBJ1-5
CDR3 protein: CAWSRGTAAQHF
CDR3 DNA: TGTGCCTGGAGTCGGGGGACTGCAGCCCAGCATTTT

clone size: .
V gene: TRBV9
D gene: .
J gene: TRBJ2-7
CDR3 protein: CASSVAQNDYEQYF
CDR3 DNA: TGTGCCAGCAGCGTAGCTCAGAACGACTACGAGCAGTACTTC

clone size: .
V gene: TRBV28
D gene: .
J gene: TRBJ2-2
CDR3 protein: CASSLLDSGSPELFF
CDR3 DNA: TGTGCCAGCAGTTTATTGGACAGCGGATCTCCGGAGCTGTTTTTT

clone size: .
V gene: TRBV7-3
D gene: TRBD2
J gene: TRBJ2-1
CDR3 protein: CASSIAGGPGDEQFF
CDR3 DNA: TGTGCCAGCAGCATAGCGGGGGGGCCCGGGGATGAGCAGTTCTTC

clone size: .
V gene: TRBV27
D gene: .
J gene: TRBJ2-5
CDR3 protein: CASSLYGGAGWETQYF
CDR3 DNA: TGTGCCAGCAGTTTGTACGGAGGAGCCGGGTGGGAGACCCAGTACTTC

clone size: few
V gene: TRBV18
D gene: .
J gene: TRBJ2-7
CDR3 protein: CASSSGGLEQYF
CDR3 DNA: TGTGCCAGCTCATCCGGCGGACTCGAGCAGTACTTC

clone size: .
V gene: TRBV3-1
D gene: TRBD2
J gene: TRBJ2-3
CDR3 protein: CASSQGPGLASDTQYF
CDR3 DNA: TGTGCCAGCAGCCAGGGTCCGGGACTAGCGTCAGATACGCAGTATTTT

clone size: .
V gene: TRBV30
D gene: TRBD1
J gene: TRBJ1-5
CDR3 protein: CAWSRGGRQPQHF
CDR3 DNA: TGTGCCTGGAGCAGGGGGGGTCGTCAGCCCCAGCATTTT

clone size: few
V gene: TRBV6-5
D gene: TRBD1
J gene: TRBJ1-2
CDR3 protein: CASSYGRGRLGYGYTF
CDR3 DNA: TGTGCCAGCAGTTACGGCAGGGGGCGACTAGGGTATGGCTACACCTTC

clone size: .
V gene: TRBV5-6
D gene: .
J gene: TRBJ1-5
CDR3 protein: CASSASQEWTGQPQHF
CDR3 DNA: TGTGCCAGCAGTGCCTCCCAAGAGTGGACTGGGCAGCCCCAGCATTTT

clone size: few
V gene: TRBV6-5
D gene: TRBD1
J gene: TRBJ1-2
CDR3 protein: CASSLQGPTYGYTF
CDR3 DNA: TGTGCCAGCAGTCTACAGGGGCCCACCTATGGCTACACCTTC

clone size: .
V gene: TRBV20-1
D gene: TRBD1
J gene: TRBJ2-1
CDR3 protein: CSAPRTGDNEQFF
CDR3 DNA: TGCAGTGCTCCACGGACAGGGGACAATGAGCAGTTCTTC

clone size: few
V gene: TRBV10-3
D gene: .
J gene: TRBJ1-2
CDR3 protein: CAIADTLRNYGYTF
CDR3 DNA: TGTGCCATCGCAGACACCCTGAGGAACTATGGCTACACCTTC

clone size: few
V gene: TRBV4-3
D gene: .
J gene: TRBJ2-7
CDR3 protein: CASSQGWRGPYEQYF
CDR3 DNA: TGCGCCAGCAGCCAGGGGTGGAGGGGGCCTTACGAGCAGTACTTC

clone size: few
V gene: TRBV5-1
D gene: .
J gene: TRBJ1-2
CDR3 protein: CASSLDRPSNYGYTF
CDR3 DNA: TGCGCCAGCAGCTTGGACAGGCCCAGTAACTATGGCTACACCTTC

clone size: .
V gene: TRBV20-1
D gene: TRBD2
J gene: TRBJ2-4
CDR3 protein: CSAPRNGGAGDFQYF
CDR3 DNA: TGCAGTGCTCCCCGAAACGGGGGGGCGGGGGACTTTCAGTACTTC

clone size: few
V gene: TRBV20-1
D gene: .
J gene: TRBJ2-2
CDR3 protein: CSVVGVRDTGELFF
CDR3 DNA: TGCAGTGTTGTCGGGGTTAGGGACACCGGGGAGCTGTTTTTT

clone size: few
V gene: TRBV7-6
D gene: .
J gene: TRBJ2-5
CDR3 protein: CASSKMGLLIQQETQYF
CDR3 DNA: TGTGCCAGCAGCAAAATGGGACTCCTAATACAGCAAGAGACCCAGTACTTC

clone size: .
V gene: TRBV7-2
D gene: .
J gene: TRBJ1-6
CDR3 protein: CASSLPTGSPLHF
CDR3 DNA: TGTGCCAGCAGCTTACCGACAGGCTCACCCCTCCACTTT

clone size: few
V gene: TRBV3-1
D gene: TRBD1
J gene: TRBJ2-4
CDR3 protein: CASSQEGQGNIQYF
CDR3 DNA: TGTGCCAGCAGCCAAGAGGGACAGGGAAACATTCAGTACTTC

clone size: .
V gene: TRBV4-1
D gene: TRBD1
J gene: TRBJ2-7
CDR3 protein: CASSQEAYRGRYEQYF
CDR3 DNA: TGCGCCAGCAGCCAAGAGGCGTACAGGGGACGGTACGAGCAGTACTTC

clone size: few
V gene: TRBV7-3
D gene: .
J gene: TRBJ2-5
CDR3 protein: CASSAVNGPEETQYF
CDR3 DNA: TGTGCCAGCAGCGCGGTCAACGGGCCTGAAGAGACCCAGTACTTC

clone size: .
V gene: TRBV24-1
D gene: .
J gene: TRBJ2-3
CDR3 protein: CATSDWRQGTTQYF
CDR3 DNA: TGTGCCACCAGTGATTGGAGACAAGGCACTACGCAGTATTTT

clone size: few
V gene: TRBV21-1
D gene: .
J gene: TRBJ2-7
CDR3 protein: CASSKTPGTGDYEQYF
CDR3 DNA: TGTGCCAGCAGCAAAACCCCAGGGACGGGAGACTACGAGCAGTACTTC

clone size: .
V gene: TRBV6-2/TRBV6-3
D gene: .
J gene: TRBJ1-5
CDR3 protein: CASSLNGVYQPQHF
CDR3 DNA: TGTGCCAGCAGTCTCAACGGAGTGTATCAGCCCCAGCATTTT

clone size: many
V gene: TRBV27
D gene: .
J gene: TRBJ2-7
CDR3 protein: CASSRGNEQYF
CDR3 DNA: TGTGCCAGCTCCAGGGGAAACGAGCAGTACTTC

clone size: .
V gene: TRBV4-3
D gene: TRBD1
J gene: TRBJ1-2
CDR3 protein: CASSQGTGGAGRYTF
CDR3 DNA: TGCGCCAGCAGCCAAGGGACAGGGGGCGCAGGGCGATACACCTTC

clone size: few
V gene: TRBV9
D gene: TRBD1
J gene: TRBJ2-2
CDR3 protein: CASRTGASDTGELFF
CDR3 DNA: TGTGCCAGCAGGACAGGGGCGAGCGACACCGGGGAGCTGTTTTTT

clone size: few
V gene: TRBV5-1
D gene: .
J gene: TRBJ1-1
CDR3 protein: CASSWIQGNTEAFF
CDR3 DNA: TGCGCCAGCAGCTGGATACAGGGGAACACTGAAGCTTTCTTT

clone size: few
V gene: TRBV7-9
D gene: .
J gene: TRBJ1-5
CDR3 protein: CASSSSAGSNQPQHF
CDR3 DNA: TGTGCCAGCAGCTCCTCGGCAGGGAGCAATCAGCCCCAGCATTTT

clone size: many
V gene: TRBV27
D gene: .
J gene: TRBJ1-6
CDR3 protein: CASSYWNSPLHF
CDR3 DNA: TGTGCCAGCAGTTATTGGAATTCACCCCTCCACTTT

clone size: many
V gene: TRBV5-1
D gene: .
J gene: TRBJ1-5
CDR3 protein: CASSLFGGLGEPQHF
CDR3 DNA: TGCGCCAGCAGCTTGTTTGGAGGCCTGGGGGAGCCCCAGCATTTT

clone size: .
V gene: TRBV7-6
D gene: TRBD2
J gene: TRBJ2-1
CDR3 protein: CASSLGSLAGVYNEQFF
CDR3 DNA: TGTGCCAGCAGCTTAGGGTCCCTAGCGGGGGTTTACAATGAGCAGTTCTTC

clone size: once
V gene: TRBV5-1
D gene: .
J gene: TRBJ1-3
CDR3 protein: CASSLAGVRQGNTIYF
CDR3 DNA: TGCGCCAGCAGCTTGGCCGGGGTTAGGCAAGGAAACACCATATATTTT